What follows are 27 T cell receptor beta chains derived from one specimen sequenced in a study of T-cell reconstitution after alpha-beta-depleted transplantation in children. A library of TCRbeta sequences, prepared with unique molecular identifiers, was generated. TCRdb re-called the PCR reads with MiXCR, one entry per CDR3 protein. The sample includes hundreds of thousands of distinct CDR3 sequences, 30% to 35% of them seen just once. The sequencing here drew on PBMCs from the stem cell graft donor, taken from the stem cell graft. Receptors were obtained from a human donor who donated a stem cell graft to a child with aplastic anemia.

In DNA form, the CDR3 reads TGTGCCAGCAGCTCCACCCCAGGACTAGCTGATGAGCAGTTCTTC. It is translated as CASSSTPGLADEQFF. The chain has TRBV7-3 and TRBJ2-1; 8 positions agree with TRBD2. The germline gives CDR1 SGHTA, CDR2 FQGTGA. The CDR3 contains 15 residues. V dropped 4 bases and J dropped 8; count of bases not matched to a gene: 10.

This clonotype was seen only a few times. The J gene is TRBJ2-1, the V gene TRBV20-1, with TRBD2 matching over 11 bases. Germline trimming cut 1 base from V and 5 bases from J; bases unmatched to any gene: 7. The CDR3 loop spans 16 amino acids. In germline, CDR1 is DFQATT, CDR2 SNEGSKA (reference sequence). The CDR3 DNA reads as TGCAGTGCTAGAGTTAGCGGGAGGGCCAGGGACAATGAGCAGTTCTTC. Translated, it gives CSARVSGRARDNEQFF.

This clonotype was seen a handful of times. J is TRBJ1-2 and V is TRBV6-1; tentative D call: TRBD1 (5 bases). The germline V and J ends were trimmed by 5 bases and 5 bases, with 18 bases remaining between them. This CDR3 has 15 residues. The germline V gene encodes CDR1 MNHNS and CDR2 SASEGT. The CDR3 region is CASSPTGIVKYGYTF. The CDR3 bases are TGTGCCAGCAGTCCTACAGGAATTGTCAAATATGGCTACACCTTC.

The CDR3 bases are TGTGCCAGCAGCTTAGAGGCGGGGGGCAATCAGCCCCAGCATTTT. It specifies CASSLEAGGNQPQHF. The chain is built from TRBV7-2 and TRBJ1-5, with D tentatively TRBD1 (5 bases). The germline V and J ends were trimmed by 1 base and 2 bases, with 9 bases remaining between them. In germline, CDR1 is SGHTA, CDR2 FQGNSA. CDR3 length: 15 amino acids.

This chain connects TRBV5-1 to TRBJ1-4; D call uncertain. This CDR3 is 11 amino acids long. Germline CDR1 reads SGHRS; CDR2 reads YFSETQ. The V and J ends lost 5 bases and 5 bases respectively, with 4 bases between them. The CDR3: CASRINEKLFF. The CDR3, as DNA: TGCGCCAGCAGGATCAATGAAAAACTGTTTTTT.

This clonotype was seen a few times. The J gene is TRBJ2-7, the V gene TRBV3-1, with 7 bases fitting TRBD2. V trimming: 1 base; J trimming: 2 bases; junction bases outside the gene matches: 2. Germline loops: CDR1 LGHDT, CDR2 YNNKEL (reference sequence). The CDR3 runs to 14 residues. The CDR3 DNA reads TGTGCCAGCAGCCAAGGGCGGGAGACCTACGAGCAGTACTTC. Translated: CASSQGRETYEQYF.

This sequence joins TRBV15 and TRBJ2-4, with D tentatively TRBD1 or TRBD2 (5 bases each). Deletions cut 9 bases from V and 5 bases from J, with 14 bases between. The CDR3 totals 13 residues. Germline V lookup: CDR1 LNHNV, CDR2 YYDKDF (reference sequence). The CDR3 spells CATQEGSQNIQYF. The CDR3 DNA reads TGTGCCACTCAAGAGGGGAGCCAAAACATTCAGTACTTC.

V usage is TRBV7-2 and J usage is TRBJ2-7; D tentatively reads TRBD1 or TRBD2 (6 bases each). This CDR3 contains 13 residues. Germline loops: CDR1 SGHTA, CDR2 FQGNSA. The V end lost 5 bases, the J end lost 5 bases, and 13 bases lay between the germline ends. This CDR3 reads CASSRSRGDEQYV. CDR3 DNA: TGTGCCAGCAGCCGATCGAGGGGGGACGAGCAGTACGTC.

This clonotype was observed many times. This chain joins TRBV7-9 and TRBJ1-2; 9 bases map to TRBD1. With 4 bases clipped from V and 5 bases from J, the junction kept 5 bases outside the gene matches. Germline-derived CDR1 and CDR2 are SEHNR and FQNEAQ (reference sequence). The CDR3 covers 14 residues. The CDR3 sequence: CASSSMDRGYGYTF. The CDR3 nucleotides are TGTGCCAGCAGCTCGATGGACAGGGGTTATGGCTACACCTTC.

J is TRBJ2-7 and V is TRBV3-1; TRBD2 matches at 7 bases. CDR3 length: 13 residues. The trim removed 6 bases at V and 2 bases at J, leaving 4 bases unmatched. Germline V gene sequence: CDR1 LGHDT, CDR2 YNNKEL (reference sequence). CDR3 nucleotides: TGTGCCAGCAGGCGGGAGTCAACCTACGAGCAGTACTTC. It yields the protein CASRRESTYEQYF.

This clonotype was counted only a few times. The chain links TRBV5-6 to TRBJ1-1; the D gene is possibly TRBD1 (5 bases). V lost 5 bases to trimming and J lost 1 base, with 9 bases between them. Per the germline V gene, CDR1 is SGHDT and CDR2 is YYEEEE. The CDR3 sequence is 13 residues long. The CDR3 coding sequence is TGTGCCAGCAGTGTGACAGCGAACACTGAAGCTTTCTTT. As protein: CASSVTANTEAFF.

This clonotype was picked up one time. This chain uses TRBV20-1 with TRBJ2-1; D uncertain. The CDR3 is made up of 14 amino acids. CDR1 and CDR2 from the germline V gene are DFQATT and SNEGSKA (reference sequence). The V and J ends lost 4 bases and 2 bases respectively, with 12 bases between them. The DNA for the CDR3 is TGCAGTGCTACCGAGACGGCCGCCTACAATGAGCAGTTCTTC. Amino acid sequence: CSATETAAYNEQFF.

A single count supports this clonotype. This chain links TRBV12-3 or TRBV12-4 with TRBJ2-2, with 13 bases matching TRBD2. This CDR3 comprises 19 residues. With V trimmed by 3 bases and J by 1 base, 8 bases remained unmatched. The CDR3 sequence is CASSFLGLAGVRNTGELFF. For the CDR3, the DNA is TGTGCCAGCAGTTTCCTTGGACTAGCGGGAGTACGGAACACCGGGGAGCTGTTTTTT.

DNA of the CDR3: TGTGCCAGCAGTTACGGGCGGGAGGCCCCCTTCTTC. This codes for CASSYGREAPFF. The gene calls are TRBV6-2 or TRBV6-3 and TRBJ2-1; 8 bases are shared with TRBD2. Germline CDR1 is MNHEY and CDR2 is SVGEGT. J lost 16 bases, V lost 2 bases, and 7 bases had no gene match. This CDR3 is built from 12 residues.

The rearrangement uses TRBV4-1 and TRBJ2-7, with TRBD2 identical over 9 bases. The CDR3 sequence is 15 residues long. V was clipped by 4 bases and J by 7 bases; unmatched bases: 11. Germline-derived CDR1 and CDR2 are MGHRA and YSYEKL. The CDR3 DNA reads as TGCGCCAGCAGCCTATTGGGACTAGCCTACGAGGAGCAGTACTTC. As protein: CASSLLGLAYEEQYF.

The chain uses TRBV27 and TRBJ1-2, with no clear D. The germline V and J ends were trimmed by 9 bases and 6 bases, with 8 bases remaining between them. The CDR3 has 10 amino acids. CDR1 and CDR2 from the germline V gene are MNHEY and SMNVEV (reference sequence). CDR3 in amino acids: CARPVDGYTF. CDR3 DNA sequence: TGTGCCAGACCGGTGGATGGCTACACCTTC.

Only a few counts were recorded for this clonotype. The chain joins TRBV24-1 to TRBJ1-2; D gene ambiguous. CDR3 size: 14 residues. V was pared by 1 base and J by 0 bases, with 5 bases between. The germline V gene encodes CDR1 KGHDR and CDR2 SFDVKD. The CDR3 nucleotides read TGTGCCACCAGTGATTTTCGGACTAACTATGGCTACACCTTC. It yields the protein CATSDFRTNYGYTF.

The gene calls are TRBV7-2 and TRBJ2-5; D may be TRBD1 (5 bases). Germline V gives CDR1 SGHTA, CDR2 FQGNSA. V was cut by 1 base and J by 5 bases, with 17 bases left in between. The CDR3 has 16 residues. CDR3: CASSLVGRVIRETQYF. CDR3 sequence (DNA): TGTGCCAGCAGCTTAGTCGGCAGGGTTATCCGGGAGACCCAGTACTTC.

The sample holds a few counts of this clonotype. The CDR3 reads CSVEEAGTGFNEQFF. DNA of the CDR3: TGCAGCGTTGAAGAAGCAGGGACAGGGTTCAATGAGCAGTTCTTC. The chain has TRBV29-1 and TRBJ2-1; TRBD1 agrees at 9 bases. Germline CDR1 reads SQVTM; CDR2 reads ANQGSEA. After removal of 0 bases from V and 6 bases from J, the junction contained 6 bases not matched to a gene. The CDR3 extends over 15 amino acids.

This clonotype was observed a handful of times. The chain links TRBV20-1 to TRBJ2-7, with D perhaps TRBD2 (5 bases). Trimming stripped 3 bases from V and 3 bases from J, with 15 bases between. Germline values: CDR1 DFQATT, CDR2 SNEGSKA (reference sequence). The CDR3 runs 14 residues. The DNA of the CDR3 is TGCAGTGCTAGTCGGGCGGGTCGGGACTACGAGCAGTACTTC. It specifies CSASRAGRDYEQYF.

This clonotype came up many times. The chain links TRBV29-1 to TRBJ1-1; 7 bases agree with TRBD1. In germline, CDR1 is SQVTM, CDR2 ANQGSEA. CDR3 length: 14 residues. The ends lost 5 bases at V and 1 base at J; junction bases unmatched: 7. CDR3 sequence (DNA): TGCAGCGTTCACATAACAGGGGAGAACACTGAAGCTTTCTTT. Its translation: CSVHITGENTEAFF.

In its sample, this clonotype was seen a few times. This rearrangement joins TRBV6-5 to TRBJ1-4; possible D gene TRBD1, 6 bases. The CDR3 totals 15 residues. The germline V gene encodes CDR1 MNHEY and CDR2 SVGAGI. Deletions cut 0 bases from V and 10 bases from J, with 15 bases between. CDR3 region: CASSYSNRDDLKLFF. CDR3 DNA sequence: TGTGCCAGCAGTTACTCGAACAGGGACGATCTAAAACTGTTTTTT.

This chain links TRBV29-1 with TRBJ1-1; D unresolved. The germline gives CDR1 SQVTM, CDR2 ANQGSEA. The CDR3 loop spans 13 amino acids. Trimming took 4 bases from V and 1 from J, leaving 10 bases between them. The CDR3 DNA follows: TGCAGCGTTGTCGAGGCTCAGAACACTGAAGCTTTCTTT. This sequence encodes CSVVEAQNTEAFF.

There are a few counts of this clonotype. CDR3 protein: CASAFRDPTDTQYF. CDR3 nucleotides: TGTGCCAGCGCCTTCAGGGATCCCACAGATACGCAGTATTTT. V gene TRBV28 combines with J gene TRBJ2-3, with D maybe TRBD1 (5 bases). The CDR3 spans 14 residues. V was cut by 8 bases and J by 2 bases, with 14 bases left in between. Germline V gene lookup returns CDR1 MDHEN and CDR2 SYDVKM.

CDR3 amino acids: CASSESGDQSQYEQYF. CDR3 sequence (DNA): TGTGCCAGCAGTGAAAGCGGGGACCAGAGCCAGTACGAGCAGTACTTC. This rearrangement joins TRBV2 to TRBJ2-7, with 7 positions matching TRBD2. There are 16 residues in the CDR3. Looked up from germline, CDR1 is SNHLY and CDR2 is FYNNEI. Trimming removed 2 bases from V and 4 bases from J; junction bases left unmatched: 11.

The rearrangement links TRBV5-1 to TRBJ1-2; D unresolved. CDR3 size: 14 residues. V lost 7 bases and J 4 bases, leaving 17 bases between the germline ends. Germline V lookup: CDR1 SGHRS, CDR2 YFSETQ. The CDR3 sequence is CASHVSAGSYGYTF. The CDR3 region has the DNA TGCGCCAGCCACGTCTCGGCGGGAAGCTATGGCTACACCTTC. Full variable domain (outside the CDR3, taken from reference TRBV5-1 and TRBJ1-2): KAGVTQTPRYLIKTRGQQVTLSCSPISGHRSVSWYQQTPGQGLQFLFEYFSETQRNKGNFPGRFSGRQFSNSRSEMNVSTLELGDSALYLCASHVSAGSYGYTFGSGTRLTVV.

The table lists this clonotype with many counts. This chain connects TRBV6-5 to TRBJ2-5; no definite D call. This CDR3 has 12 residues. V gave up 4 bases and J gave up 5 bases, with 8 bases separating them. From germline, CDR1 is MNHEY and CDR2 SVGAGI. The CDR3 coding sequence is TGTGCCAGCAGTTGGACCGGGGAGACCCAGTACTTC. This codes for CASSWTGETQYF.